The rows below give T cell receptor beta chains drawn from one sample of a study of PD-1 blockade in mismatch repair-deficient tumors. Some clones are missing from TCRdb's copy, which holds only in-frame ones; the method was immunoSEQ multiplex PCR. The table records roughly 50,000 clones, over 70% of them present only once. Sequencing was performed on peripheral blood, taken approximately 18 weeks after starting pembrolizumab. The receptors were sampled from an adult with mismatch repair-deficient cancer. CDR3s include the opening cysteine and the closing phenylalanine or tryptophan. The order of the fields is CDR3 length, J gene, clone size, V gene, D gene, CDR3 protein, CDR3 DNA. A D gene is named only where the DNA matches it firmly. Some rows mark clone size as missing; the rest say once, few, many or name a class of expanded clone.

15,TRBJ2-3,.,TRBV4-1,.,CASSLRDFFTDTQYF,TGCGCCAGCAGCCTGCGGGACTTTTTCACAGATACGCAGTATTTT
18,TRBJ1-5,.,TRBV30,.,CAWSPGNRRDSSNQPQHF,TGTGCCTGGAGTCCGGGGAACAGACGAGACTCTAGCAATCAGCCCCAGCATTTT
17,TRBJ2-1,.,TRBV7-2,TRBD2,CASTWMGLAGGRNEQFF,TGTGCCAGCACTTGGATGGGACTAGCGGGAGGACGCAATGAGCAGTTCTTC
15,TRBJ1-2,.,TRBV19,.,CASSIQGRGNYGYTF,TGTGCCAGTAGTATACAGGGTAGAGGCAACTATGGCTACACCTTC
12,TRBJ1-3,.,TRBV18,.,CASSPPGNTIYF,TGTGCCAGCTCACCACCGGGAAACACCATATATTTT
15,TRBJ2-3,once,TRBV7-8,.,CASNLGGGTADTQYF,TGTGCCAGCAACTTAGGGGGGGGGACCGCAGATACGCAGTATTTT
15,TRBJ1-5,once,TRBV5-5,TRBD1,CASSGGTGGNQPQHF,TGTGCCAGCAGCGGCGGGACAGGGGGCAATCAGCCCCAGCATTTT
15,TRBJ2-6,.,TRBV27,.,CASSLILGGANVLTF,TGTGCCAGCAGTTTAATCTTGGGTGGGGCCAACGTCCTGACTTTC
15,TRBJ2-2,.,TRBV12-5,.,CASGLGRGNTGELFF,TGTGCTAGTGGTTTGGGCAGGGGGAACACCGGGGAGCTGTTTTTT
15,TRBJ2-1,few,TRBV14,TRBD1,CASSPRGTGGLEQFF,TGTGCCAGCAGCCCCCGAGGGACAGGGGGCCTTGAGCAGTTCTTC
15,TRBJ2-3,once,TRBV28,.,CASSYEGIDTDTQYF,TGTGCCAGCAGTTACGAGGGGATAGACACAGATACGCAGTATTTT
18,TRBJ1-2,once,TRBV7-2,TRBD1,CASSLVARRGPSNYGYTF,TGTGCCAGCAGCTTAGTGGCACGCAGGGGGCCGAGTAACTATGGCTACACCTTC
13,TRBJ2-1,.,TRBV7-3,.,CASRGGPGAEQFF,TGTGCCAGCAGGGGCGGGCCGGGGGCTGAGCAGTTCTTC
13,TRBJ1-5,.,TRBV27,.,CASSSRVFQPQHF,TGTGCCAGCAGTTCCAGGGTTTTCCAGCCCCAGCATTTT
15,TRBJ2-5,.,TRBV5-6,TRBD2,CASSLVLAGVETQYF,TGTGCCAGCAGCTTGGTTCTAGCGGGAGTTGAGACCCAGTACTTC
15,TRBJ2-1,once,TRBV2,.,CASSLPGLGYNEQFF,TGTGCCAGCAGTTTACCGGGACTGGGATACAATGAGCAGTTCTTC
13,TRBJ2-7,.,TRBV10-3,TRBD1,CAISVDRGLEQYF,TGTGCCATCAGCGTCGACAGGGGACTCGAGCAGTACTTC
11,TRBJ2-3,.,TRBV12-5,.,CASGSNRPQYF,TGTGCTAGTGGCTCGAACCGGCCGCAGTATTTT
14,TRBJ2-2,.,TRBV5-3,.,CARSPNSDTGELFF,TGTGCCAGAAGTCCCAATAGCGATACCGGGGAGCTGTTTTTT
16,TRBJ1-2,.,TRBV12-5,.,CASGLVLIRGENGYTF,TGTGCTAGTGGTTTGGTACTAATCCGGGGAGAGAATGGCTACACCTTC
14,TRBJ2-7,.,TRBV2,TRBD2,CASKISGGTYEQYF,TGTGCCAGTAAAATCAGCGGGGGCACCTACGAGCAGTACTTC
15,TRBJ2-1,.,TRBV7-6,TRBD2,CASTASSGSFNEQFF,TGTGCCAGCACGGCCAGTAGCGGGAGTTTCAATGAGCAGTTCTTC
14,TRBJ2-3,few,TRBV4-3,TRBD2,CASSQATSMDTQYF,TGCGCCAGCAGCCAAGCGACTAGCATGGATACGCAGTATTTT
16,TRBJ2-2,.,TRBV5-6,.,CASSLGSWGITGELFF,TGTGCCAGCAGCTTGGGGTCTTGGGGGATCACCGGGGAGCTGTTTTTT
15,TRBJ1-3,once,TRBV4-2,.,CASSQEAISGNTIYF,TGTGCCAGCAGCCAAGAAGCGATATCTGGAAACACCATATATTTT
16,TRBJ2-3,.,TRBV7-8,.,CASSLRASINTDTQYF,TGTGCCAGCAGCTTACGGGCCTCCATTAACACAGATACGCAGTATTTT
15,TRBJ1-1,.,TRBV6-1,TRBD1,CASSRTGAVGTEAFF,TGTGCCAGCAGCAGGACAGGGGCGGTCGGCACTGAAGCTTTCTTT
17,TRBJ2-1,.,TRBV4-1,.,CASSLRPGTDLINEQFF,TGCGCCAGCAGCCTCAGACCCGGGACGGATCTGATCAATGAGCAGTTCTTC
14,TRBJ2-7,.,TRBV11-2,TRBD1,CASSLEGQTYEQYF,TGTGCCAGCAGCCTTGAGGGACAGACCTACGAGCAGTACTTC
15,TRBJ1-1,.,TRBV9,.,CASSVGADPNTEAFF,TGTGCCAGCAGCGTAGGAGCGGACCCGAACACTGAAGCTTTCTTT
14,TRBJ2-1,.,TRBV7-3,.,CASSLLSSYNEQFF,TGTGCCAGCAGCTTACTCAGCTCCTACAATGAGCAGTTCTTC
15,TRBJ1-2,few,TRBV9,TRBD1,CASSVATRDRNGYTF,TGTGCCAGCAGCGTAGCTACCCGGGACAGGAATGGCTACACCTTC
13,TRBJ2-7,.,TRBV10-3,.,CAIRGGQNYEQYF,TGTGCCATCAGAGGGGGGCAGAACTACGAGCAGTACTTC
14,TRBJ1-2,few,TRBV7-9,.,CASVERVVDYGYTF,TGTGCCAGCGTAGAACGGGTTGTTGACTATGGCTACACCTTC
16,TRBJ2-2,.,TRBV5-5,.,CASSLRAGSNTGELFF,TGTGCCAGCAGCTTGAGGGCAGGATCGAACACCGGGGAGCTGTTTTTT
12,TRBJ2-3,.,TRBV11-2,.,CASRGGLLAQYF,TGTGCCAGCAGGGGGGGGCTCCTGGCGCAGTATTTT
15,TRBJ1-1,.,TRBV7-9,.,CASSFIGRLNTEAFF,TGTGCCAGCAGCTTTATTGGGAGGTTGAACACTGAAGCTTTCTTT
15,TRBJ2-6,.,TRBV6-6,.,CAAGRDAFGANVLTF,TGTGCCGCGGGCAGGGACGCTTTTGGGGCCAACGTCCTGACTTTC
14,TRBJ2-7,.,TRBV4-2,TRBD2,CASSPPSGGYEQYF,TGTGCCAGCAGCCCGCCTAGCGGGGGCTACGAGCAGTACTTC
17,TRBJ1-5,.,TRBV5-8,TRBD1,CASSLYRAGGSNQPQHF,TGTGCCAGCAGCTTGTATCGGGCAGGGGGTAGCAATCAGCCCCAGCATTTT
13,TRBJ2-1,once,TRBV6-5,.,CASSYSKGHEQFF,TGTGCCAGCAGTTACTCGAAAGGGCATGAGCAGTTCTTC
15,TRBJ1-2,.,TRBV19,.,CASSITGAGNYGYTF,TGTGCCAGTAGTATAACGGGGGCAGGGAACTATGGCTACACCTTC
12,TRBJ2-5,.,TRBV29-1,.,CSAQSSQETQYF,TGCAGCGCCCAGAGCAGCCAAGAGACCCAGTACTTC
16,TRBJ2-7,.,TRBV28,.,CASSSAGATNFHQQYF,TGTGCCAGCAGTTCCGCCGGGGCTACCAATTTTCACCAGCAGTACTTC
13,TRBJ2-7,.,TRBV6-1,.,CATFPRVAYEQYF,TGTGCCACCTTCCCCAGGGTGGCCTACGAGCAGTACTTC
16,TRBJ2-2,once,TRBV9,TRBD2,CASSPRGAGDTGELFF,TGTGCCAGCAGCCCCCGAGGAGCGGGGGACACCGGGGAGCTGTTTTTT
13,TRBJ1-1,.,TRBV27,.,CASSLNRNTEAFF,TGTGCCAGCAGCCTAAACAGGAACACTGAAGCTTTCTTT
13,TRBJ2-1,.,TRBV5-4,.,CASSSQSRNEQFF,TGTGCCAGCAGCTCTCAAAGTAGAAATGAGCAGTTCTTC
16,TRBJ2-1,.,TRBV5-1,TRBD2,CASSPSGLAGGSEQFF,TGCGCCAGCAGCCCCTCGGGACTAGCGGGCGGAAGTGAGCAGTTCTTC
17,TRBJ2-1,.,TRBV10-3,TRBD2,CAISESASGRAKDEQFF,TGTGCCATCAGTGAGTCCGCTAGCGGGAGGGCCAAGGATGAGCAGTTCTTC
14,TRBJ2-7,.,TRBV2,.,CASSEGKSLYEQYF,TGTGCCAGCAGTGAAGGCAAATCCCTGTACGAGCAGTACTTC
15,TRBJ2-5,once,TRBV4-3,TRBD2,CASSQEGREWETQYF,TGCGCCAGCAGCCAAGAGGGGCGGGAGTGGGAGACCCAGTACTTC
11,TRBJ2-5,.,TRBV15,TRBD2,CATTSGETQYF,TGTGCCACCACTAGCGGAGAGACCCAGTACTTC
14,TRBJ2-2,.,TRBV4-1,.,CASSPNRGTGELFF,TGCGCCAGCAGTCCAAATAGGGGGACCGGGGAGCTGTTTTTT
14,TRBJ2-7,.,TRBV5-8,TRBD2,CASSRTSDSYEQYF,TGTGCCAGCAGCCGGACTAGCGACTCCTACGAGCAGTACTTC
14,TRBJ1-3,.,TRBV7-6,.,CASSLAGSGNTIYF,TGTGCCAGCAGCTTAGCCGGCTCTGGAAACACCATATATTTT
14,TRBJ1-1,.,TRBV5-4,TRBD1,CASSATGGSPEAFF,TGTGCCAGCAGCGCGACAGGGGGAAGTCCTGAAGCTTTCTTT